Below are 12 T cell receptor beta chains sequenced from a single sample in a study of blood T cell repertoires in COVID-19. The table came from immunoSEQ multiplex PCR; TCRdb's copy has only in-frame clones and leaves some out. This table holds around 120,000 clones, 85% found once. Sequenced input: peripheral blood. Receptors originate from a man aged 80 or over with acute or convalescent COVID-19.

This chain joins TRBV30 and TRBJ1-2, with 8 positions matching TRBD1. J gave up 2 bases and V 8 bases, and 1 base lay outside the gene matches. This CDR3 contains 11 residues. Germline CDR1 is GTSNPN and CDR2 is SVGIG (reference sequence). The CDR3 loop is CARTGNYGYTF. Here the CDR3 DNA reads TGTGCCCGGACAGGGAACTATGGCTACACCTTC.

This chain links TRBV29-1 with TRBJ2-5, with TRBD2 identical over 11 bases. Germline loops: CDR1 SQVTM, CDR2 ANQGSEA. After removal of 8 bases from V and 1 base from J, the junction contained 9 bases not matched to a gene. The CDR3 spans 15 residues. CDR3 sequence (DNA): TGCAGCTTCTGGGAGGGACTAGCGGCCCAAGAGACCCAGTACTTC. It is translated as CSFWEGLAAQETQYF.

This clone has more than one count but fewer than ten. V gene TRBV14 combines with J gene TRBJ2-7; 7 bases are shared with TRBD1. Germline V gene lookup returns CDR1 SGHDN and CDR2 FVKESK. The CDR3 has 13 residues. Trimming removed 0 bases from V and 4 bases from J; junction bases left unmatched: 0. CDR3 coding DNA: TGTGCCAGCAGCCAAGACAGGGGGTACGAGCAGTACTTC. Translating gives CASSQDRGYEQYF.

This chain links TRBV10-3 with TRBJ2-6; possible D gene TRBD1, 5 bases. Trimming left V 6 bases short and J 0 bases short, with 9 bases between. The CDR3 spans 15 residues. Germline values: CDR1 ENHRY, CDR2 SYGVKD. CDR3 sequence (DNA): TGTGCCATCAGACAGACAGACTCTGGGGCCAACGTCCTGACTTTC. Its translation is CAIRQTDSGANVLTF.

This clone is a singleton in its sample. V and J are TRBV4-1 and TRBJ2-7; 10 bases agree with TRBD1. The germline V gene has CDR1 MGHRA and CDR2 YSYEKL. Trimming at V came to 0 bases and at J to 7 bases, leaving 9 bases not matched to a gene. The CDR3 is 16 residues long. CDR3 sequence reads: CASSQDGTGATLEQYF. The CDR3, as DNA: TGCGCCAGCAGCCAAGACGGGACAGGGGCCACCCTAGAGCAGTACTTC.

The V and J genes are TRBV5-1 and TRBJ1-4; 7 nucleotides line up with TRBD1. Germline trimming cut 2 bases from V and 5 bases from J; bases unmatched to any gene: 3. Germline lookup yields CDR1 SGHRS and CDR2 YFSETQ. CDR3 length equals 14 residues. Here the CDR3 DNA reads TGCGCCAGCAGCTTTGACAGGGTAAATGAAAAACTGTTTTTT. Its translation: CASSFDRVNEKLFF.

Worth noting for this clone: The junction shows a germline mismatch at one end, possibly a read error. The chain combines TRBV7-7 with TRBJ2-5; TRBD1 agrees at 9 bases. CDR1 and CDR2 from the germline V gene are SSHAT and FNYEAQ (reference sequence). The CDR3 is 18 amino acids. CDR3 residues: CASSPQTRGTGYQETQYF. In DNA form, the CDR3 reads TGTGCTAGCAGCCCCCAAACCCGGGGGACAGGGTACCAAGAGACCCAGTACTTC.

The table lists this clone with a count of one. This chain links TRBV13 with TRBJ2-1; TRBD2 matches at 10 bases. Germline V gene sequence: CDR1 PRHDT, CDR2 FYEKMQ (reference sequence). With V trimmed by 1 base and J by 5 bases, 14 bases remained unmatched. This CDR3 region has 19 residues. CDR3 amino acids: CASSLASLAGARSHNEQFF. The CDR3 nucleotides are TGTGCCAGCAGCTTAGCAAGCCTAGCGGGAGCCCGGAGCCACAATGAGCAGTTCTTC.

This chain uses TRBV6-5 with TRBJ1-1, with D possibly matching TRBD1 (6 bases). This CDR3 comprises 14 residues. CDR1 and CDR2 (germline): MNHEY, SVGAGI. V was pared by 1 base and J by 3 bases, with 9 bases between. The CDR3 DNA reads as TGTGCCAGCAGTTACTTCCGACAGGACACTGAAGCTTTCTTT. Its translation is CASSYFRQDTEAFF.

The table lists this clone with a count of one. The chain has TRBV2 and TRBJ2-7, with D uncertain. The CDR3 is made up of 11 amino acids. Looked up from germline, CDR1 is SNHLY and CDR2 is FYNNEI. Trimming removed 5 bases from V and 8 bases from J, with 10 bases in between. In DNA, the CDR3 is TGTGCCAGCAGTACAGACGAAAAGCAGTACTTC. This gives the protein CASSTDEKQYF.

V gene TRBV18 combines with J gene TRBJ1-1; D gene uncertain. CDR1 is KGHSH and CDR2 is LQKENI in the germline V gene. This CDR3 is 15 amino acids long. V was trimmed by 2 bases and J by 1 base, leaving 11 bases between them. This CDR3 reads CASSPGPSTNTEAFF. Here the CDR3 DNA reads TGTGCCAGCTCACCAGGTCCGAGCACGAACACTGAAGCTTTCTTT.

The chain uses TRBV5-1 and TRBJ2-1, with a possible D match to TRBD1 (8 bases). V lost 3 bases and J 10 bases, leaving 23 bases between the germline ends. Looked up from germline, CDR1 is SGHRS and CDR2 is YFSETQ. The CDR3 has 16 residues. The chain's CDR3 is CASSSTGTTGGGEQFF. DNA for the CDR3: TGCGCCAGCAGCTCCACCGGGACTACAGGGGGGGGAGAGCAGTTCTTC.